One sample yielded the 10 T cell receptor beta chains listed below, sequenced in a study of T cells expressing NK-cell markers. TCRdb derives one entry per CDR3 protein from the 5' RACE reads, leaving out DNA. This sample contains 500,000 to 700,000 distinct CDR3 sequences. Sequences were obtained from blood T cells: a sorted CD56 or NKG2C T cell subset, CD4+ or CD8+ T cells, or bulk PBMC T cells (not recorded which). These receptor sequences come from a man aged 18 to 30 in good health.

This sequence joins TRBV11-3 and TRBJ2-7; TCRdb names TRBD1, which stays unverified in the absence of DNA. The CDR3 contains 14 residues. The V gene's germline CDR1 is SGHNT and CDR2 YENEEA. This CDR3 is CASSLESGVGEQYF.

The CDR3 spells CSASLGIAQETQYF. The chain recombines TRBV20-1 with TRBJ2-5. The length of the CDR3 is 14 residues. CDR1 DFQATT and CDR2 SNEGSKA come from the germline V gene (reference sequence).

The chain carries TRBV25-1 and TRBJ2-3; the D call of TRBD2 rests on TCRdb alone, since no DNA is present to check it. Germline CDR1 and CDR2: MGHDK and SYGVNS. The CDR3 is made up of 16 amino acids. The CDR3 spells CASSEYRASVPDTQYF.

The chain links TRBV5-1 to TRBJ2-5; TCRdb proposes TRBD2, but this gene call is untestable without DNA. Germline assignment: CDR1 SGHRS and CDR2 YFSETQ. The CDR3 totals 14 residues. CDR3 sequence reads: CASSLQAASETQYF. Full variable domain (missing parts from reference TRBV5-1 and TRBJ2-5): KAGVTQTPRYLIKTRGQQVTLSCSPISGHRSVSWYQQTPGQGLQFLFEYFSETQRNKGNFPGRFSGRQFSNSRSEMNVSTLELGDSALYLCASSLQAASETQYFGPGTRLLVL.

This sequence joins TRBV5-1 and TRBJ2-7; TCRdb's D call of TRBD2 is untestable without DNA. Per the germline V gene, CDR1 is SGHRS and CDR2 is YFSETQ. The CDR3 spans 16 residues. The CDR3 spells CASSGTPDKSSYEQYF.

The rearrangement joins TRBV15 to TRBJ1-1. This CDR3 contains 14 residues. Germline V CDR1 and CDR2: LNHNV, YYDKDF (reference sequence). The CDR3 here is CATSRVPGNTEAFF.

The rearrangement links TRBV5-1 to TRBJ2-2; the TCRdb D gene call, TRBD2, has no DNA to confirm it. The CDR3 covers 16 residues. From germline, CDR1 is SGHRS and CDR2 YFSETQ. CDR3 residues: CASSLLLAETTGELFF.

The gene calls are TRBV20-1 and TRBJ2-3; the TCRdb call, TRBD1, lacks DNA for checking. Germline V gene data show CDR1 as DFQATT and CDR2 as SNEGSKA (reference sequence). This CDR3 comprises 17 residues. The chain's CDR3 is CSARVPKGQGPPDTQYF.

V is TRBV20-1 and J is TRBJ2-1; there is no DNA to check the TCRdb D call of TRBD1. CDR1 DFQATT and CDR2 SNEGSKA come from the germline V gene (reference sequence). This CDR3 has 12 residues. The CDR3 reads CSARVGGLKQFF.

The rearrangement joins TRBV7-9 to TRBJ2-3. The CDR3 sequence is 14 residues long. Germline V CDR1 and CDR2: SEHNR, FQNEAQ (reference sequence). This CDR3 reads CASSPLQRGDTQYF.